One sample yielded the 3 T cell receptor beta chains listed below, sequenced in a study of blood T cell repertoires in COVID-19. Sequencing used immunoSEQ multiplex PCR; TCRdb keeps in-frame clones, though not all of them. Among around 180,000 clones listed, 89% were seen once. Sample: PBMCs or T cells enriched from blood (not recorded which). Receptors were obtained from a woman in her thirties or forties with acute COVID-19.

This chain uses TRBV6-5 with TRBJ1-1; tentative D call: TRBD1 (6 bases). The V end was cut by 6 bases, the J end by 7 bases, with 12 bases between. CDR1 is MNHEY, CDR2 SVGAGI, per germline. This CDR3 has 12 amino acids. The CDR3 sequence is CASRPGQLEAFF. CDR3 nucleotides: TGTGCCAGCAGGCCCGGACAGCTTGAAGCTTTCTTT.

The gene calls are TRBV27 and TRBJ2-5; perhaps TRBD2 as D (7 bases). The CDR3 sequence is 15 residues long. Germline V gene sequence: CDR1 MNHEY, CDR2 SMNVEV (reference sequence). The V end was cut by 3 bases, the J end by 5 bases, with 16 bases between. The CDR3 loop reads CASSFRGGAVETQYF. For the CDR3, the DNA is TGTGCCAGCAGTTTTAGAGGGGGGGCCGTGGAGACCCAGTACTTC.

This clone was found once. The chain couples TRBV7-2 to TRBJ1-2; no reliable D call. This CDR3 is built from 14 residues. The germline gives CDR1 SGHTA, CDR2 FQGNSA. With 2 bases removed from V and 4 bases from J, the gap between germline ends came to 11 bases. The CDR3 region is CASSLNSGPYGYTF. In DNA form, the CDR3 reads TGTGCCAGCAGCTTAAACAGCGGGCCCTATGGCTACACCTTC.